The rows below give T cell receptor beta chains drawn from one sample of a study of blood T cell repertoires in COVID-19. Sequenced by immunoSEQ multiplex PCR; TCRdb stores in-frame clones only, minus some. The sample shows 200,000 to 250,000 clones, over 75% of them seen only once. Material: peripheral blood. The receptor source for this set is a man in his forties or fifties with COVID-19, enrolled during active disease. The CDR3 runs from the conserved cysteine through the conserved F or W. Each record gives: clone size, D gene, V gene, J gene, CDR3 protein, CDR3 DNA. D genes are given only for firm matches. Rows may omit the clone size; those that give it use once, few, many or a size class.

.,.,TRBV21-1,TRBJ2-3,CASSTARREGDTQYF,TGTGCCAGCAGCACGGCTAGGCGGGAGGGGGATACGCAGTATTTT
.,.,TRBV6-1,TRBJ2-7,CASSQTSYEQYF,TGTGCCAGCAGTCAAACTTCCTACGAGCAGTACTTC
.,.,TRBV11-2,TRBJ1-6,CASSLRLNSDSPLHF,TGTGCCAGCAGCCTGCGACTTAACTCCGATTCACCCCTCCACTTT
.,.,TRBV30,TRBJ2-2,CAWSVLANTGELFF,TGTGCCTGGAGTGTATTGGCAAACACCGGGGAGCTGTTTTTT
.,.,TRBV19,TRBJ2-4,CASSIPQGLGNIQYF,TGTGCCAGTAGTATCCCCCAGGGTTTAGGAAACATTCAGTACTTC
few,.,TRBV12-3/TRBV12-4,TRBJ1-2,CASSLTGNYGYTF,TGTGCCAGCAGTTTAACAGGGAACTATGGCTACACCTTC
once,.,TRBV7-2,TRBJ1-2,CASSPSPTTNYGYTF,TGTGCCAGCAGCCCCTCACCAACTACTAACTATGGCTACACCTTC
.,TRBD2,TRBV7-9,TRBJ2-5,CASSLGLAGVETQYF,TGTGCCAGCAGCCTCGGACTAGCGGGAGTAGAGACCCAGTACTTC
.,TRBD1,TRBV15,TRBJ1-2,CATSRDTGQVYGYTF,TGTGCCACCAGCAGAGATACGGGACAGGTCTATGGCTACACCTTC
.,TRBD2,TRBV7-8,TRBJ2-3,CASSLRVASGSSTDTQYF,TGTGCCAGCAGCTTAAGGGTGGCTAGCGGGAGTAGCACAGATACGCAGTATTTT
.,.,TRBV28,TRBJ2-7,CASTRQAHSYEQYF,TGTGCCAGCACCCGACAGGCCCACTCCTACGAGCAGTACTTC